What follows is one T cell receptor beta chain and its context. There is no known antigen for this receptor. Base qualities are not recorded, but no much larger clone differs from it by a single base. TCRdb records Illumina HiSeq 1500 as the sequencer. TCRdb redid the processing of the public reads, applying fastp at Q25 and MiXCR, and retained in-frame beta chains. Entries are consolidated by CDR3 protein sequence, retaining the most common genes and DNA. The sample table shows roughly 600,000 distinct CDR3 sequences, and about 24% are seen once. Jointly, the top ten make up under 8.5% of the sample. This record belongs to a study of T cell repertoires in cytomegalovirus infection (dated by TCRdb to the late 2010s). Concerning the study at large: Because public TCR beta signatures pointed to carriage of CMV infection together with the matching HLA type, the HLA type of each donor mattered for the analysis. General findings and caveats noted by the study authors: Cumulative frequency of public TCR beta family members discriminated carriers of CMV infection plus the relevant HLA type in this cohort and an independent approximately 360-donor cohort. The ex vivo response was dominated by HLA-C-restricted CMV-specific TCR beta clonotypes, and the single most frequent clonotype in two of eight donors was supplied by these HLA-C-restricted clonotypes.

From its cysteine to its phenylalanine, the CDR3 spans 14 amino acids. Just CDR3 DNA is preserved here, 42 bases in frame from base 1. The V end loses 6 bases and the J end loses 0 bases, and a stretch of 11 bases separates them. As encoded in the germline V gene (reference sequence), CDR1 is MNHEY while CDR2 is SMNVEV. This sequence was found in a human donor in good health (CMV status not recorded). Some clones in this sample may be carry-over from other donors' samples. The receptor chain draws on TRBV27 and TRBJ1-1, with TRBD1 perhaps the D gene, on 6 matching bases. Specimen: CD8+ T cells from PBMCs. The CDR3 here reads CASRSGTLNTEAFF. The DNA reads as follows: TGTGCCAGCAGGTCCGGGACACTGAACACTGAAGCTTTCTTT.